The 14 T cell receptor beta chains in this list originate from one sample, sequenced in a study of blood T cell repertoires in COVID-19. Measured with immunoSEQ multiplex PCR; TCRdb has only the in-frame clones, and not every one. The sample has some 250,000 clones; approximately 78% are singletons. Sequenced sample: peripheral blood. The receptors derive from a woman between 55 and 75 years old with active or convalescent COVID-19.

The rearrangement joins TRBV9 to TRBJ2-2, with 12 nucleotides matching TRBD2. Looked up from germline, CDR1 is SGDLS and CDR2 is YYNGEE. This CDR3 spans 15 amino acids. V lost 4 bases, J lost 8 bases, and 6 bases stayed unmatched. The CDR3, as DNA: TGTGCCAGCAGCCCTAGCGGGGGGGCCTCAGGGGAGCTGTTTTTT. Translation gives CASSPSGGASGELFF.

DNA for the CDR3: TGTGCCTGGAGGGACTGGGCAGTTAAGGGTTCCTATAATTCACCCCTCCACTTT. This sequence encodes CAWRDWAVKGSYNSPLHF. V usage is TRBV30 and J usage is TRBJ1-6; unclear D gene. V lost 3 bases, J lost 1 base, and 19 bases lay in between. There are 18 residues in the CDR3. Per the germline V gene, CDR1 is GTSNPN and CDR2 is SVGIG (reference sequence).

This clone came up once. The rearrangement joins TRBV5-1 to TRBJ2-3, with D unclear. The CDR3 has 12 amino acids. Germline CDR1 and CDR2: SGHRS and YFSETQ. V was pared by 7 bases and J by 4 bases, with 10 bases between. The CDR3 region has the DNA TGCGCCAGCTATAAGTCGGCAGATACGCAGTATTTT. Its translation: CASYKSADTQYF.

V usage is TRBV13 and J usage is TRBJ1-2; TRBD1 matches 8 bases. There are 15 residues in the CDR3. The germline CDR1 and CDR2 sequences are PRHDT and FYEKMQ (reference sequence). V shed 5 bases and J 0 bases; nucleotides not matched to a gene: 5. CDR3 region: CASSPDRGANYGYTF. As DNA, the CDR3 is TGTGCCAGCAGCCCCGACAGGGGAGCTAACTATGGCTACACCTTC.

CDR3 DNA: TGCGCCAGCAGCTTGGCCAGGGGGGCCTACAATGAGCAGTTCTTC. This codes for CASSLARGAYNEQFF. The genes are TRBV5-1 and TRBJ2-1, with D tentatively TRBD1 (7 bases). CDR3 length: 15 residues. CDR1 is SGHRS and CDR2 is YFSETQ in the germline V gene. V lost 0 bases and J lost 2, with 9 bases in between.

The chain joins TRBV7-2 to TRBJ1-5; TRBD1 matches 8 bases. The germline gives CDR1 SGHTA, CDR2 FQGNSA. This CDR3 has 17 amino acids. Germline trimming cut 1 base from V and 0 bases from J; bases unmatched to any gene: 5. CDR3 DNA: TGTGCCAGCAGCTTAGGGAACAGGGGGTATAGCAATCAGCCCCAGCATTTT. This translates into CASSLGNRGYSNQPQHF.

The J gene is TRBJ1-2, the V gene TRBV2; 11 nucleotides match TRBD1. There are 16 residues in the CDR3. Trimming took 4 bases from V and 4 from J; bases not matched to a gene: 8. The germline V gene has CDR1 SNHLY and CDR2 FYNNEI. The chain's CDR3 is CASSGKGQGVAYGYTF. For the CDR3, the DNA is TGTGCCAGCAGTGGCAAGGGACAGGGGGTTGCCTATGGCTACACCTTC.

The chain couples TRBV2 to TRBJ2-5, with D possibly matching TRBD2 (6 bases). The germline V and J ends were trimmed by 6 bases and 4 bases, with 18 bases remaining between them. CDR3 length: 15 residues. Germline V CDR1 and CDR2: SNHLY, FYNNEI. The CDR3 here is CASRPRDSPAETQYF. CDR3 bases: TGTGCCAGCAGGCCCCGGGACTCGCCAGCAGAGACCCAGTACTTC.

The chain employs TRBV7-9 and TRBJ2-2, with a weak D call TRBD1 (6 bases). Germline loops: CDR1 SEHNR, CDR2 FQNEAQ (reference sequence). The CDR3 is 15 amino acids. Trimming left V 4 bases short and J 0 bases short, with 9 bases between. The CDR3 DNA follows: TGTGCCAGCAGCTCATGGACAGCGAACACCGGGGAGCTGTTTTTT. This sequence encodes CASSSWTANTGELFF.

This chain joins TRBV3-1 (or the pseudogene TRBV3-2) and TRBJ1-2; D is uncertain. Germline values: CDR1 LGHDT, CDR2 YNNKEL (reference sequence). The V end lost 0 bases, the J end lost 0 bases, and 14 bases lay between the germline ends. The CDR3 sequence is 17 residues long. The CDR3, as DNA: TGTGCCAGCAGCCAAGAGTCGTTCGGAGACTCTAACTATGGCTACACCTTC. Translation gives CASSQESFGDSNYGYTF.

Concerning this clone itself: The junction shows a germline mismatch at one end, possibly a read error. This chain links TRBV4-1 with TRBJ1-1; no reliable D call. Germline V gene sequence: CDR1 MGHRA, CDR2 YSYEKL. This CDR3 region has 11 residues. The CDR3 reads CASSQLGALVF. DNA of the CDR3: TGCGCCAGCAGCCAATTAGGAGCCCTTGTCTTT.

The chain carries TRBV6-5 and TRBJ1-1, with D unresolved. The CDR3 spans 14 residues. The V gene lost 2 bases and the J gene lost 0 bases, with 7 bases spanning the gap. CDR1 and CDR2 from the germline V gene are MNHEY and SVGAGI. CDR3 sequence: CASSYESMNTEAFF. DNA of the CDR3: TGTGCCAGCAGTTACGAGTCAATGAACACTGAAGCTTTCTTT.

The J gene is TRBJ2-5, the V gene TRBV5-1; 15 nucleotides match TRBD2. V shed 4 bases and J 5 bases; nucleotides not matched to a gene: 12. CDR3 length: 18 amino acids. The germline V gene has CDR1 SGHRS and CDR2 YFSETQ. CDR3 residues: CASSAGLAGGPWLETQYF. Written as DNA, the CDR3 is TGCGCCAGCAGCGCCGGACTAGCGGGGGGGCCATGGTTGGAGACCCAGTACTTC.

The chain links TRBV2 to TRBJ1-6; D call uncertain. The V end lost 6 bases, the J end lost 0 bases, and 9 bases lay between the germline ends. This CDR3 is built from 15 residues. Germline V gene sequence: CDR1 SNHLY, CDR2 FYNNEI. The CDR3 region is CASRVSSSYNSPLHF. CDR3 DNA sequence: TGTGCCAGCAGAGTCTCTAGCTCCTATAATTCACCCCTCCACTTT. The complete variable domain, with remaining parts taken from reference TRBV2 and TRBJ1-6, reads EPEVTQTPSHQVTQMGQEVILRCVPISNHLYFYWYRQILGQKVEFLVSFYNNEISEKSEIFDDQFSVERPDGSNFTLKIRSTKLEDSAMYFCASRVSSSYNSPLHFGNGTRLTVT.